This T cell receptor beta chain originates from a study of T cell responses to AZD1222 COVID-19 vaccine. The study, taken as a whole, reports: White British ancestry dominated among donors, who included more females, and clonal diversity was possibly underestimated. Across spike, vaccine-associated CD4 TCRs were found, dominant at 160-218 and 743-854. The number of AZD1222 recipients seropositive at baseline was only 6 or 7. Repertoires were obtained solely post-peak T cell response.

Using immunoSEQ multiplex PCR, the repertoire was profiled, and TCRdb retains in-frame clones only, with some absent. Of around 140,000 clones in the sample, around 93% were seen once. The V and J ends lost 2 bases and 8 bases, in that order; junction bases with no gene match: 13. Germline CDR1 and CDR2: SGHNT and YYREEE (reference sequence). The CDR3 runs 16 residues. Turning to this clone: As yet, its antigen is unknown.

Sample: peripheral blood, taken on day 0 of AZD1222 vaccination. The rearrangement uses TRBV5-4 and TRBJ2-4; 7 bases agree with TRBD1. The sequence came from an adult in good health. The CDR3 region has the DNA TGTGCCAGCAGCTTTAGAGCAGGGGGTCGTACGGACATTCAGTACTTC. It codes for CASSFRAGGRTDIQYF.